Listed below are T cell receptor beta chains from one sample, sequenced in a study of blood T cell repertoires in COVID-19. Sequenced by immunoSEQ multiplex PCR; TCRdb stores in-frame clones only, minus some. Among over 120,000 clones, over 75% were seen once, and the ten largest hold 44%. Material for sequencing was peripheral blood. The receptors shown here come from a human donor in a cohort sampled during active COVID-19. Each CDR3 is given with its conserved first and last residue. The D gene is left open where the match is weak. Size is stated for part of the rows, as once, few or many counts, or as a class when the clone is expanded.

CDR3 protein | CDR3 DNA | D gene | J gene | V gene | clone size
CASNLGSGLTDTQYF | TGTGCCAGCAACCTAGGTAGCGGACTCACAGATACGCAGTATTTT | - | TRBJ2-3 | TRBV5-8 | -
CASSYSGQGNTEAFF | TGTGCCAGCAGTTACTCCGGACAGGGGAACACTGAAGCTTTCTTT | TRBD1 | TRBJ1-1 | TRBV6-2/TRBV6-3 | few
CASSPEQGARSPLHF | TGTGCCAGCTCACCCGAACAGGGGGCTAGATCACCCCTCCACTTT | TRBD1 | TRBJ1-6 | TRBV18 | -
CASSLGGGAGELFF | TGTGCCAGCAGCTTAGGTGGAGGCGCCGGGGAGCTGTTTTTT | - | TRBJ2-2 | TRBV11-2 | -
CASSVGGRGTEAFF | TGTGCCAGCAGCGTGGGGGGGCGTGGAACTGAAGCTTTCTTT | - | TRBJ1-1 | TRBV9 | -
CASSPRNQVQAEAFF | TGTGCCAGCTCACCACGGAATCAGGTTCAAGCTGAAGCTTTCTTT | - | TRBJ1-1 | TRBV18 | -
CASVRTEDNSPLHF | TGTGCCAGCGTAAGGACAGAGGATAATTCACCCCTCCACTTT | - | TRBJ1-6 | TRBV2 | once
CASSIQASYEQYF | TGTGCCAGCAGCATACAGGCGTCCTACGAGCAGTACTTC | - | TRBJ2-7 | TRBV7-2 | -
CASSLLSGTGELFF | TGTGCCAGCAGTTTGCTTAGCGGAACCGGGGAGCTGTTTTTT | - | TRBJ2-2 | TRBV27 | -
CSVAQGLSYEQYF | TGCAGCGTTGCACAGGGATTATCCTACGAGCAGTACTTC | - | TRBJ2-7 | TRBV29-1 | -
CASSPRTGFNQPQHF | TGTGCCAGCAGCCCTCGGACAGGTTTCAATCAGCCCCAGCATTTT | TRBD1 | TRBJ1-5 | TRBV7-2 | -
CASRLGTSNTGELFF | TGTGCCAGCAGGCTCGGGACTTCCAACACCGGGGAGCTGTTTTTT | - | TRBJ2-2 | TRBV27 | -
CASRQDGGYTF | TGTGCCTCCCGACAGGACGGGGGCTACACCTTC | - | TRBJ1-2 | TRBV10-3 | -
CSVVVAGGSHEQFF | TGCAGCGTTGTAGTGGCAGGGGGCTCGCATGAGCAGTTCTTC | TRBD1 | TRBJ2-1 | TRBV29-1 | once
CASSYTVNTEAFF | TGTGCCAGCAGTTATACGGTGAACACTGAAGCTTTCTTT | - | TRBJ1-1 | TRBV6-5 | -
CASSGMGGNNEQFF | TGCGCCAGCAGCGGTATGGGAGGGAACAATGAGCAGTTCTTC | TRBD2 | TRBJ2-1 | TRBV5-1 | once
CASSKQGFDADTQYF | TGTGCCAGTAGTAAACAGGGTTTTGACGCAGATACGCAGTATTTT | - | TRBJ2-3 | TRBV19 | -
CAISDIGGADEQFF | TGTGCCATCAGTGATATCGGGGGGGCGGATGAGCAGTTCTTC | TRBD2 | TRBJ2-1 | TRBV10-3 | -